This entry lists 11 T cell receptor beta chains sequenced from one sample in a study of shared clonotypes between healthy human individuals (TCRdb year 2020). Preparation of the library involved the immunoSEQ multiplex PCR assay. This is the immuneACCESS table as TCRdb keeps it, with only in-frame sequences that have V and J called. A part of the clones is gone; compared with another copy, unresolved V genes explain less than half, and the rest is unexplained. The sample has a few million clones on record, 92% of them singletons. In total, the top ten clones hold approximately 0.4% of the sample. What was sequenced was naive CD4+ T cells from PBMCs. In the paper's terms, the cell subset or site label means: CD45RA+ positively selected. Every receptor here comes from a young man in good health. Some clones in this sample may be carry-over from other donors' samples.

The CDR3 nucleotides are TGTGCCAGCAGCTCGCAGAACACCGGGGAGCTGTTTTTT. Translating it yields CASSSQNTGELFF. The rearrangement links TRBV9 to TRBJ2-2; D unresolved. Germline CDR1 and CDR2: SGDLS and YYNGEE. V gave up 4 bases and J gave up 1 base, with 5 bases separating them. The CDR3 extends over 13 amino acids.

The genes are TRBV7-8 and TRBJ1-2, with D perhaps matching TRBD1 (5 bases). The CDR3 length is 13 residues. The V gene's germline CDR1 is SGHVS and CDR2 FQNEAQ. V was pared by 8 bases and J by 4 bases, with 14 bases between. As DNA, the CDR3 is TGTGCCAGCGCCCAACGGGGGGTCTATGGCTACACCTTC. Amino acids: CASAQRGVYGYTF.

V gene TRBV6-5 combines with J gene TRBJ2-1; TRBD2 matches at 8 bases. V lost 8 bases, J lost 9 bases, and 9 bases stayed unmatched. The CDR3 contains 13 residues. From germline, CDR1 is MNHEY and CDR2 SVGAGI. CDR3 DNA: TGTGCCAGCTCCCTAGCGGGTACGGGTGAGCAGTTCTTC. It codes for CASSLAGTGEQFF.

This sequence joins TRBV27 and TRBJ1-1, with no clear D. The ends were cut back, 1 base at V and 1 base at J, with 7 bases in the middle. Per germline, CDR1 MNHEY and CDR2 SMNVEV (reference sequence). This CDR3 comprises 14 residues. The CDR3 DNA reads TGTGCCAGCAGTTTATGGGCCCCGAACACTGAAGCTTTCTTT. Translating gives CASSLWAPNTEAFF.

A word on this clone: Within the sample, other DNA sequences also encode this same CDR3. In DNA form, the CDR3 reads TGTGCCAGCAGTAACCCCGGCACCGGGGAGCTGTTTTTT. Encoded protein: CASSNPGTGELFF. The V and J genes are TRBV6-5 and TRBJ2-2, with D unclear. The V end lost 5 bases, the J end lost 4 bases, and 8 bases lay between the germline ends. The CDR3 is 13 amino acids. CDR1 is MNHEY and CDR2 is SVGAGI in the germline V gene.

This clone was picked up one time. The chain employs TRBV21-1 and TRBJ2-7; TRBD1 is the table's D call, not checked against the DNA. TRBV21-1 is given as a pseudogene. This CDR3 comprises 15 residues. The CDR3 loop is CASSARDSYSYEQYF. For the CDR3, the DNA is TGTGCCAGCAGCGCCCGGGACAGCTACTCCTACGAGCAGTACTTC.

This chain uses TRBV6-5 with TRBJ2-1; D perhaps matches TRBD1 (6 bases). The CDR3 runs 15 residues. Trimming took off 0 bases at V and 6 bases at J, with 12 bases between the two ends. In germline, CDR1 is MNHEY, CDR2 SVGAGI. DNA of the CDR3: TGTGCCAGCAGTTACTCGAATGTAGGGGGCAATGAGCAGTTCTTC. Translation gives CASSYSNVGGNEQFF.

CDR3 region: CASSTGLAGQETQYF. The CDR3 DNA sequence: TGTGCCAGCAGCACGGGACTAGCGGGACAAGAGACCCAGTACTTC. The chain combines TRBV5-6 with TRBJ2-5; 13 nucleotides align to TRBD2. CDR1 and CDR2 (germline): SGHDT, YYEEEE. CDR3 length: 15 residues. The trim removed 4 bases at V and 2 bases at J, leaving 2 bases unmatched. Together with reference TRBV5-6 and TRBJ2-5, the CDR3 gives the full variable domain: DAGVTQSPTHLIKTRGQQVTLRCSPKSGHDTVSWYQQALGQGPQFIFQYYEEEERQRGNFPDRFSGHQFPNYSSELNVNALLLGDSALYLCASSTGLAGQETQYFGPGTRLLVL.

The V call is TRBV5-1, the J call TRBJ1-4; D uncertain. Between the trimmed V and J ends, which lost 2 bases and 3 bases, there was a span of 8 bases. Germline V gene lookup returns CDR1 SGHRS and CDR2 YFSETQ. CDR3 length: 14 residues. In nucleotides, the CDR3 is TGCGCCAGCAGCTTCGCCCAGGCTAATGAAAAACTGTTTTTT. Protein sequence: CASSFAQANEKLFF. Based on the CDR3 plus reference TRBV5-1 and TRBJ1-4, the full variable domain is KAGVTQTPRYLIKTRGQQVTLSCSPISGHRSVSWYQQTPGQGLQFLFEYFSETQRNKGNFPGRFSGRQFSNSRSEMNVSTLELGDSALYLCASSFAQANEKLFFGSGTQLSVL.

The chain couples TRBV28 to TRBJ2-3; D might be TRBD1 or TRBD2, each matching 5 bases. Germline-derived CDR1 and CDR2 are MDHEN and SYDVKM. The CDR3 spans 14 residues. Between the trimmed V and J ends, which lost 5 bases and 6 bases, there was a span of 15 bases. CDR3 coding DNA: TGTGCCAGCAGTAATTTGTTCGGGGCCGATACGCAGTATTTT. This codes for CASSNLFGADTQYF.

The CDR3 spells CASRDGAGGGYTF. The DNA for the CDR3 is TGTGCCAGCAGGGATGGGGCCGGGGGCGGCTACACCTTC. The chain couples TRBV7-3 to TRBJ1-2; tentative D call: TRBD1 (6 bases). The CDR3 loop spans 13 amino acids. Germline CDR1 reads SGHTA; CDR2 reads FQGTGA. V lost 6 bases to trimming and J lost 8 bases, with 16 bases between them.